These 16 T cell receptor beta chains share one sample of origin, sequenced in a study of blood T cell repertoires in COVID-19. Here immunoSEQ multiplex PCR was the method, and the copy in TCRdb shows in-frame clones only, minus some. The sample lists about 200,000 clones, around 92% occurring once. Sequences were obtained from peripheral blood. The source of these receptors is a young man with acute or convalescent COVID-19.

DNA for the CDR3: TGTGCCAGTTCCGGAGCAGTCTATAATTCACCCCTCCACTTT. This translates into CASSGAVYNSPLHF. The V and J genes are TRBV19 and TRBJ1-6; D gene unclear. The CDR3 sequence is 14 residues long. The V end lost 8 bases, the J end lost 3 bases, and 11 bases lay between the germline ends. From germline, CDR1 is LNHDA and CDR2 SQIVND (reference sequence). Variable domain in full (rest from reference TRBV19 and TRBJ1-6): DGGITQSPKYLFRKEGQNVTLSCEQNLNHDAMYWYRQDPGQGLRLIYYSQIVNDFQKGDIAEGYSVSREKKESFPLTVTSAQKNPTAFYLCASSGAVYNSPLHFGNGTRLTVT.

This rearrangement joins TRBV5-1 to TRBJ2-6, with TRBD1 matching over 11 bases. The CDR3 totals 18 residues. Germline V CDR1 and CDR2: SGHRS, YFSETQ. V dropped 0 bases and J dropped 3; count of bases not matched to a gene: 5. CDR3: CASSLAGTGGGGANVLTF. CDR3 in DNA: TGCGCCAGCAGCTTGGCCGGGACAGGGGGAGGTGGGGCCAACGTCCTGACTTTC.

CDR3: CASSPGVSYGYTF. CDR3 DNA: TGTGCCAGCTCACCGGGCGTTTCCTATGGCTACACCTTC. The chain is built from TRBV18 and TRBJ1-2; D uncertain. Germline V gene lookup returns CDR1 KGHSH and CDR2 LQKENI. The CDR3 is 13 residues long. Trimming took off 3 bases at V and 4 bases at J, with 9 bases between the two ends. Using reference TRBV18 and TRBJ1-2 for the parts outside the CDR3, the full variable domain is NAGVMQNPRHLVRRRGQEARLRCSPMKGHSHVYWYRQLPEEGLKFMVYLQKENIIDESGMPKERFSAEFPKEGPSILRIQQVVRGDSAAYFCASSPGVSYGYTFGSGTRLTVV.

The gene calls are TRBV5-1 and TRBJ2-5; D gene unclear. The V gene's germline CDR1 is SGHRS and CDR2 YFSETQ. Deletions cut 0 bases from V and 2 bases from J, with 11 bases between. The CDR3 spans 15 residues. The CDR3 DNA is TGCGCCAGCAGCTTGGTGGCGGATGCACAAGAGACCCAGTACTTC. Translated, it gives CASSLVADAQETQYF.

V usage is TRBV5-5 and J usage is TRBJ2-7; TRBD1 aligns across 8 bases. The V gene end was trimmed by 4 bases and the J gene end by 6 bases; junction bases not matched to a gene: 6. The germline gives CDR1 SGHKS, CDR2 YYEKEE (reference sequence). CDR3 size: 13 residues. CDR3 residues: CASSLSRGLEQYF. In DNA form, the CDR3 reads TGTGCCAGCAGCCTTAGCAGGGGGCTCGAGCAGTACTTC.

The gene calls are TRBV28 and TRBJ1-2, with D maybe TRBD1 (6 bases). The CDR3 spans 12 residues. Germline assignment: CDR1 MDHEN and CDR2 SYDVKM. The V and J ends lost 6 bases and 6 bases respectively, with 11 bases between them. CDR3 sequence reads: CASSRDIDGYTF. For the CDR3, the DNA is TGTGCCAGCAGCCGGGACATCGATGGCTACACCTTC.

The gene calls are TRBV28 and TRBJ2-2; TRBD2 matches 12 bases. The germline V gene encodes CDR1 MDHEN and CDR2 SYDVKM. V was clipped by 3 bases and J by 5 bases; unmatched bases: 1. CDR3 length equals 15 residues. The CDR3 nucleotides are TGTGCCAGCAGTTTTGGGACTAGCGGGACCGGGGAGCTGTTTTTT. Its protein product is CASSFGTSGTGELFF. Complete variable domain (other parts from reference TRBV28 and TRBJ2-2): DVKVTQSSRYLVKRTGEKVFLECVQDMDHENMFWYRQDPGLGLRLIYFSYDVKMKEKGDIPEGYSVSREKKERFSLILESASTNQTSMYLCASSFGTSGTGELFFGEGSRLTVL.

The chain has TRBV7-9 and TRBJ2-2, with D maybe TRBD1 (5 bases). Germline V gene sequence: CDR1 SEHNR, CDR2 FQNEAQ (reference sequence). Trimming took off 1 base at V and 2 bases at J, with 11 bases between the two ends. This CDR3 region has 16 residues. DNA for the CDR3: TGTGCCAGCAGCTTAGGTGGACAAGTAAACACCGGGGAGCTGTTTTTT. Translating gives CASSLGGQVNTGELFF.

The J gene is TRBJ2-1, the V gene TRBV4-1; TRBD1 matches at 9 bases. The germline V gene encodes CDR1 MGHRA and CDR2 YSYEKL. This CDR3 is 17 amino acids long. The junction had 10 bases not matched to a gene; V was cut back by 2 bases and J by 5 bases. In DNA form, the CDR3 reads TGCGCCAGCAGCCAAACCGGGACAGGGTCCGGCAACAATGAGCAGTTCTTC. Protein sequence: CASSQTGTGSGNNEQFF.

The chain links TRBV6-2 or TRBV6-3 to TRBJ1-1; D not certain. CDR1 and CDR2 (germline): MNHEY, SVGEGT. Trimming left V 5 bases short and J 8 bases short, with 9 bases between. CDR3 length: 11 amino acids. CDR3 sequence reads: CASSRRVEAFF. CDR3 in DNA: TGTGCCAGCAGTCGACGGGTGGAAGCTTTCTTT.

The genes are TRBV7-3 and TRBJ2-3; 11 nucleotides agree with TRBD2. V shed 6 bases and J 3 bases; nucleotides not matched to a gene: 8. The germline CDR1 and CDR2 sequences are SGHTA and FQGTGA. CDR3 length equals 16 residues. The DNA of the CDR3 is TGTGCCAGCAGTCTCCTAGCGGGAGGATATACAGATACGCAGTATTTT. Residues: CASSLLAGGYTDTQYF.

This clone was observed once. CDR3 protein: CASSFGGVLTGELFF. The CDR3 DNA reads TGTGCCAGCAGCTTCGGGGGTGTCTTAACCGGGGAGCTGTTTTTT. The V call is TRBV7-9, the J call TRBJ2-2, with D possibly matching TRBD2 (6 bases). Germline loops: CDR1 SEHNR, CDR2 FQNEAQ (reference sequence). The CDR3 has 15 residues. V was pared by 3 bases and J by 5 bases, with 13 bases between.

The chain couples TRBV3-1 (or the pseudogene TRBV3-2) to TRBJ2-7; D is unclear. V was clipped by 0 bases and J by 3 bases, with 9 bases between them. Germline CDR1 and CDR2: LGHDT and YNNKEL (reference sequence). This CDR3 comprises 14 residues. CDR3 region: CASSQEFRGYEQYF. The CDR3 DNA is TGTGCCAGCAGCCAAGAATTTCGCGGCTACGAGCAGTACTTC.

This clone was found once. CDR3: CASSPVAGGRYEQYF. For the CDR3, the DNA is TGTGCCAGCAGTCCGGTAGCGGGAGGGCGCTACGAGCAGTACTTC. The V and J genes are TRBV28 and TRBJ2-7; 11 positions match TRBD2. Trimming cost V 5 bases and J 3 bases; bases outside gene matches: 6. This CDR3 comprises 15 residues. CDR1 and CDR2 (germline): MDHEN, SYDVKM.

This chain joins TRBV6-4 and TRBJ2-3, with 11 bases aligning to TRBD2. CDR3 length: 15 amino acids. Germline-derived CDR1 and CDR2 are MRHNA and SNTAGT. The junction had 2 bases not matched to a gene; V was cut back by 0 bases and J by 6 bases. The CDR3 protein is CASSDSASGGDTQYF. The CDR3 DNA reads as TGTGCCAGCAGTGACTCGGCTAGCGGGGGGGATACGCAGTATTTT.

This chain links TRBV30 with TRBJ1-1; maybe TRBD1 (6 bases). The length of the CDR3 is 12 residues. Trimming pared 5 bases from V and 5 bases from J, leaving 12 bases between. Looked up from germline, CDR1 is GTSNPN and CDR2 is SVGIG (reference sequence). This CDR3 is CAWQQGRTEAFF. The CDR3 DNA sequence: TGTGCCTGGCAACAGGGACGGACTGAAGCTTTCTTT.